The T cell receptor (beta chain) under discussion was sequenced for a study of OX40 agonist ivuxolimab in advanced cancers. At the level of the study: Three patients, one with hepatocellular carcinoma and two with cutaneous melanoma, achieved partial responses.

Details on this clone: Its antigen is not known.

Whole-study results and caveats: On average, a greater number of expanded clones characterised CD8+ T cells relative to CD4+. Dosing at 0.1 to 3.0 mg/kg was accompanied by clonal expansion of CD4+ and CD8+ blood T cells by week 6.

With baseline, cycle 4 day 1, and cycle 7 day 1 as timepoints, blood was sampled. The assay was immunoSEQ multiplex PCR, and TCRdb's table has in-frame clones only and misses some. The sample includes approximately 82,000 clones, 70% to 90% seen only once; the top ten take 9% to 10%. The germline V and J ends were trimmed by 3 bases and 3 bases, with 5 bases remaining between them. The CDR3 loop spans 12 amino acids. The germline V gene encodes CDR1 MDHEN and CDR2 SYDVKM. Sequenced here: CD4+ or CD8+ T cells sorted from blood, sampled in a trial of the OX40 agonist ivuxolimab. V is TRBV28 and J is TRBJ1-1, with a weak D call TRBD1 (5 bases). The sequence derives from an adult with an advanced solid tumor such as melanoma, head and neck, liver or kidney cancer. CDR3 nucleotides: TGTGCCAGCAGTTTGGGACACACTGAAGCTTTCTTT. Translation gives CASSLGHTEAFF.